This T cell receptor beta chain derives from a study of metastatic and nonmetastatic thyroid tumors. The CDR3 covers 15 residues. The germline V and J ends were trimmed by 6 bases and 8 bases, with 19 bases remaining between them. TCRdb re-called clones from the PCR reads using MiXCR. Of about 40,000 clones in the sample, roughly an eighth were seen once. Thyroid surgery was performed in patients who had received no treatment beforehand. The rearrangement links TRBV12-3 or TRBV12-4 to TRBJ2-2, with D hard to call. This receptor was obtained from a female donor with papillary thyroid cancer or a benign thyroid nodule (not recorded which). Some clones in this sample may be carry-over from other donors' samples. Sequenced material: blood. The CDR3 loop reads CASSLLSPSEGELFF. The CDR3, as DNA: TGTGCCAGCAGCCTACTGTCCCCTTCGGAAGGGGAGCTGTTTTTT.